The 25 T cell receptor beta chains below all came from one sample that was sequenced in a study of cytomegalovirus exposure and HLA in healthy donors. The PCR made use of 60 Vbeta and 13 Jbeta primers. The data were produced by immunoSEQ multiplex PCR, yet TCRdb's version contains in-frame clones alone and is incomplete. The sample lists about 160,000 clones; 78% were seen once. Sequences were obtained from PBMCs. The receptors stem from a woman aged 40 to 49 in good health and CMV-seropositive.

The chain recombines TRBV30 with TRBJ1-6; 7 bases are a match to TRBD1. Germline-derived CDR1 and CDR2 are GTSNPN and SVGIG (reference sequence). The trim removed 2 bases at V and 7 bases at J, leaving 2 bases unmatched. CDR3 length: 13 amino acids. Here the CDR3 reads CAWSMTGNSPLHF. DNA for the CDR3: TGTGCCTGGAGTATGACAGGGAATTCACCCCTCCACTTT.

This clone was observed a few times. This chain links TRBV7-2 with TRBJ2-1; the D is unclear. The CDR3 totals 13 residues. Germline lookup yields CDR1 SGHTA and CDR2 FQGNSA. Trimming left V 1 base short and J 15 bases short, with 16 bases between. As DNA, the CDR3 is TGTGCCAGCAGCTTAGACCGGGTCCAACGGGTGTTCTTC. Residues: CASSLDRVQRVFF.

The rearrangement uses TRBV30 and TRBJ1-3; 7 bases are shared with TRBD1. Trimming at V came to 6 bases and at J to 4 bases, leaving 3 bases not matched to a gene. Per germline, CDR1 GTSNPN and CDR2 SVGIG (reference sequence). The CDR3 covers 12 residues. The CDR3 DNA follows: TGTGCCTGCGGGACAGCCGGAAACACCATATATTTT. Its translation is CACGTAGNTIYF.

This clone came up a few times. The chain recombines TRBV7-9 with TRBJ2-5; no clear D gene. The J call may be in error: the DNA end matches TRBJ2-7 better. The CDR3 runs 11 residues. Germline V gene data show CDR1 as SEHNR and CDR2 as FQNEAQ (reference sequence). CDR3 sequence reads: CASRRDYEQYF. CDR3 nucleotides: TGTGCCAGCAGGCGTGACTACGAGCAGTACTTC.

This CDR3 is CASSFRAGGSSYNEQFF. CDR3 nucleotides: TGCGCCAGCAGCTTCAGAGCGGGGGGGAGCTCCTACAATGAGCAGTTCTTC. V gene TRBV5-1 combines with J gene TRBJ2-1, with TRBD2 identical over 10 bases. Germline V lookup: CDR1 SGHRS, CDR2 YFSETQ. V gave up 2 bases and J gave up 0 bases; unmatched junction bases: 5. This CDR3 spans 17 amino acids.

This clone was observed a handful of times. The genes are TRBV29-1 and TRBJ1-2, with TRBD1 identical over 7 bases. This CDR3 is built from 12 residues. Trimming took 3 bases from V and 8 from J; bases not matched to a gene: 6. CDR1 and CDR2 (germline): SQVTM, ANQGSEA. The CDR3 DNA sequence: TGCAGCGTTGACCAGGACAGGTCGGGCTACACCTTC. Its translation is CSVDQDRSGYTF.

This clone has more than one count but fewer than ten. The V and J genes are TRBV9 and TRBJ1-1, with 10 positions matching TRBD1. After removal of 4 bases from V and 0 bases from J, the junction contained 6 bases not matched to a gene. This CDR3 is 16 amino acids long. Germline V lookup: CDR1 SGDLS, CDR2 YYNGEE. DNA for the CDR3: TGTGCCAGCAGCCCGACAGGGGGCGGCATGAACACTGAAGCTTTCTTT. It specifies CASSPTGGGMNTEAFF.

This clone has only a few counts. The V gene is TRBV9, the J gene TRBJ1-1; 7 bases are a match to TRBD1. Per the germline V gene, CDR1 is SGDLS and CDR2 is YYNGEE. J lost 4 bases, V lost 0 bases, and 9 bases had no gene match. CDR3 size: 16 residues. The CDR3 protein is CASSVDGTAGGTEAFF. CDR3 bases: TGTGCCAGCAGCGTAGACGGGACCGCAGGGGGCACTGAAGCTTTCTTT.

This clone appeared once. This chain uses TRBV5-1 with TRBJ1-1; D is ambiguous. V was cut by 3 bases and J by 1 base, with 13 bases left in between. Germline CDR1 reads SGHRS; CDR2 reads YFSETQ. CDR3 length equals 15 residues. CDR3 DNA: TGCGCCAGCAGCTCGGGAAACAGACCGAACACTGAAGCTTTCTTT. Amino acid sequence: CASSSGNRPNTEAFF.

The chain has TRBV15 and TRBJ2-1; TRBD2 matches at 9 bases. Germline CDR1 reads LNHNV; CDR2 reads YYDKDF (reference sequence). This CDR3 contains 11 residues. V was clipped by 9 bases and J by 8 bases; unmatched bases: 2. The CDR3 region is CATREGYEQFF. Written as DNA, the CDR3 is TGTGCCACGCGGGAGGGGTATGAGCAGTTCTTC.

The V gene is TRBV7-8, the J gene TRBJ1-1; D not certain. V lost 2 bases, J lost 0 bases, and 4 bases lay in between. CDR1 and CDR2 from the germline V gene are SGHVS and FQNEAQ. The CDR3 covers 13 residues. CDR3 region: CASSLFMNTEAFF. DNA of the CDR3: TGTGCCAGCAGCTTATTCATGAACACTGAAGCTTTCTTT.

The gene calls are TRBV11-2 and TRBJ2-7, with D unclear. V lost 4 bases and J lost 6, with 10 bases in between. The CDR3 is made up of 12 amino acids. Germline assignment: CDR1 SGHAT and CDR2 FQNNGV. CDR3 in amino acids: CASSSVRSEQYF. Here the CDR3 DNA reads TGTGCCAGCAGCTCCGTTCGCAGCGAGCAGTACTTC. Complete variable domain (other parts from reference TRBV11-2 and TRBJ2-7): EAGVAQSPRYKIIEKRQSVAFWCNPISGHATLYWYQQILGQGPKLLIQFQNNGVVDDSQLPKDRFSAERLKGVDSTLKIQPAKLEDSAVYLCASSSVRSEQYFGPGTRLTVT.

The chain carries TRBV19 and TRBJ2-5; D might be TRBD1 (6 bases). The V end lost 8 bases, the J end lost 2 bases, and 9 bases lay between the germline ends. Germline loops: CDR1 LNHDA, CDR2 SQIVND (reference sequence). CDR3 length equals 12 residues. CDR3 amino acids: CASAGQQETQYF. The DNA for the CDR3 is TGTGCCAGTGCCGGACAGCAAGAGACCCAGTACTTC. The variable domain in full, with the rest retrieved from reference TRBV19 and TRBJ2-5, is DGGITQSPKYLFRKEGQNVTLSCEQNLNHDAMYWYRQDPGQGLRLIYYSQIVNDFQKGDIAEGYSVSREKKESFPLTVTSAQKNPTAFYLCASAGQQETQYFGPGTRLLVL.

This clone is a singleton in its sample. In DNA form, the CDR3 reads TGTGCCAGCAGTAACCAGGGGGCCTATTTCGATGGCTACACCTTC. Amino acid sequence: CASSNQGAYFDGYTF. The J gene is TRBJ1-2, the V gene TRBV2; the match to TRBD1 covers 8 bases. This CDR3 has 15 residues. V gave up 5 bases and J gave up 6 bases; unmatched junction bases: 11. Germline loops: CDR1 SNHLY, CDR2 FYNNEI.

This rearrangement joins TRBV4-1 to TRBJ2-1; a weak D match, TRBD2 (5 bases). The length of the CDR3 is 16 residues. Deletions cut 1 base from V and 10 bases from J, with 20 bases between. CDR1 is MGHRA, CDR2 YSYEKL, per germline. CDR3 region: CASSQGTEDWLREQFF. CDR3 coding DNA: TGCGCCAGCAGCCAAGGAACGGAGGACTGGCTCCGCGAGCAGTTCTTC.

The V gene is TRBV29-1, the J gene TRBJ2-5; TRBD2 aligns across 9 bases. The CDR3 covers 14 residues. Trimming took 5 bases from V and 5 from J; bases not matched to a gene: 9. CDR1 is SQVTM and CDR2 is ANQGSEA in the germline V gene. CDR3 sequence: CSVRRAGGGETQYF. The CDR3 coding sequence is TGCAGCGTTCGGAGAGCGGGGGGCGGGGAGACCCAGTACTTC.

This clone was observed a few times. The gene calls are TRBV5-6 and TRBJ1-2; D is perhaps TRBD1 (5 bases). Germline values: CDR1 SGHDT, CDR2 YYEEEE. V gave up 0 bases and J gave up 8 bases, with 11 bases separating them. The CDR3 spans 13 residues. The CDR3 spells CASSLAQGGGYTF. CDR3 nucleotides: TGTGCCAGCAGCTTGGCGCAGGGTGGCGGCTACACCTTC.

The rearrangement uses TRBV28 and TRBJ2-1; TRBD2 matches 10 bases. Losses at the gene ends were 4 bases for V and 0 bases for J; bases not matched to a gene: 3. This CDR3 has 16 residues. Germline loops: CDR1 MDHEN, CDR2 SYDVKM. The CDR3 nucleotides are TGTGCCAGCAGTTCCCCTAGCGGGGGCTCCTACAATGAGCAGTTCTTC. It codes for CASSSPSGGSYNEQFF. The full variable domain, with the rest looked up from reference TRBV28 and TRBJ2-1, is DVKVTQSSRYLVKRTGEKVFLECVQDMDHENMFWYRQDPGLGLRLIYFSYDVKMKEKGDIPEGYSVSREKKERFSLILESASTNQTSMYLCASSSPSGGSYNEQFFGPGTRLTVL.

The chain combines TRBV7-8 with TRBJ1-6; D gene unclear. Germline V gene lookup returns CDR1 SGHVS and CDR2 FQNEAQ. CDR3 size: 15 residues. Trimming left V 3 bases short and J 7 bases short, with 13 bases between. The CDR3 sequence is CASSLYRLGNSPLHF. The CDR3 nucleotides are TGTGCCAGCAGCTTGTACAGACTAGGAAATTCACCCCTCCACTTT.

This clone was seen a single time. The gene calls are TRBV19 and TRBJ2-6, with 9 positions matching TRBD1. The J segment lost 0 bases and the V segment lost 6 bases, leaving 6 bases of the junction unmatched. The germline V gene has CDR1 LNHDA and CDR2 SQIVND (reference sequence). This CDR3 region has 17 residues. The CDR3 is CASRSGTGHSGANVLTF. CDR3 nucleotide sequence: TGTGCCAGTAGGTCCGGGACAGGGCACTCTGGGGCCAACGTCCTGACTTTC.

This clone was detected a few times. The genes are TRBV11-3 and TRBJ2-2; possible D gene TRBD1, 5 bases. The germline V gene has CDR1 SGHNT and CDR2 YENEEA. V lost 3 bases and J lost 2, with 10 bases in between. The CDR3 consists of 15 residues. CDR3 loop: CASSFGRGNTGELFF. For the CDR3, the DNA is TGTGCCAGCAGCTTCGGTAGGGGTAACACCGGGGAGCTGTTTTTT.

The rearrangement uses TRBV6-1 and TRBJ2-3; 9 bases match TRBD1. Trimming removed 4 bases from V and 4 bases from J; junction bases left unmatched: 6. Per germline, CDR1 MNHNS and CDR2 SASEGT. There are 15 residues in the CDR3. The CDR3 is CASSGFGQGSDTQYF. CDR3 nucleotide sequence: TGTGCCAGCAGTGGGTTTGGACAGGGGTCAGATACGCAGTATTTT.

The CDR3 sequence: CASRSAGGGTEAFF. In DNA, the CDR3 is TGTGCCAGCAGATCGGCCGGCGGTGGGACTGAAGCTTTCTTT. This chain links TRBV25-1 with TRBJ1-1; D gene unclear. CDR1 and CDR2 from the germline V gene are MGHDK and SYGVNS. This CDR3 spans 14 amino acids. V was clipped by 6 bases and J by 5 bases, with 16 bases between them.

J is TRBJ2-3 and V is TRBV11-3; 7 positions agree with TRBD2. CDR3 length: 15 amino acids. Trimming at V came to 3 bases and at J to 2 bases, leaving 5 bases not matched to a gene. Germline CDR1 and CDR2: SGHNT and YENEEA. The CDR3 sequence: CASSFATSATDTQYF. The CDR3 region has the DNA TGTGCCAGCAGCTTCGCTACTAGCGCCACAGATACGCAGTATTTT.

The V and J genes are TRBV6-5 and TRBJ2-7, with a weak D call TRBD1 (5 bases). This CDR3 comprises 13 residues. Germline V gene lookup returns CDR1 MNHEY and CDR2 SVGAGI. V was pared by 0 bases and J by 8 bases, with 11 bases between. CDR3 residues: CASSYSKSGKQYF. In DNA form, the CDR3 reads TGTGCCAGCAGTTACTCGAAGTCAGGGAAGCAGTACTTC.